The entry below describes one T cell receptor beta chain. These data are taken from a study of blood T cell repertoires in COVID-19. Study-level information: Material from acute and convalescent COVID-19 was sourced from the United States, Italy and Spain. T cells, B-cell-depleted T cells, or PBMCs provided the cDNA or gDNA that served as material.

Per the authors' pipeline: The authors estimated nucleated cell counts from reference gene primer amplification. The assay was immunoSEQ multiplex PCR, and TCRdb's table has in-frame clones only and misses some. V, J and clone size are those of that table, while D and trimming were read from the DNA. The sample records about 280,000 clones, about nine tenths being singletons. CDR1 and CDR2 (germline): LGHNT, FRNRAP. This CDR3 spans 16 amino acids. V was pared by 1 base and J by 0 bases, with 3 bases of the junction left unmatched. Sequences were obtained from peripheral blood. The chain uses TRBV12-5 and TRBJ1-3; TRBD1 aligns across 7 bases. This clonotype originated in a woman in her forties who had recovered from COVID-19. The CDR3 sequence: CASGLGQGISGNTIYF. The DNA for the CDR3 is TGTGCTAGTGGTTTGGGACAGGGAATCTCTGGAAACACCATATATTTT.